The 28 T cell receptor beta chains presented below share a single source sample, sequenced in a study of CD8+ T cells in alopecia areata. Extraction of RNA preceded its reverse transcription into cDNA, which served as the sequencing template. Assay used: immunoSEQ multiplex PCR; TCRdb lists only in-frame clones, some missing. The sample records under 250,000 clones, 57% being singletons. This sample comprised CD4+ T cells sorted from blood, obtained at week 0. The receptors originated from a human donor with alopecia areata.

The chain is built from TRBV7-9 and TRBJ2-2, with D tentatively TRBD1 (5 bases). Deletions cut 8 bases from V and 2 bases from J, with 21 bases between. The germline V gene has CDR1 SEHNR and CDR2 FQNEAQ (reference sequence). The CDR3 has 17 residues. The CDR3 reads CASAEFRRGPNTGELFF. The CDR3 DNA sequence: TGTGCCAGCGCCGAATTTCGTAGGGGTCCCAACACCGGGGAGCTGTTTTTT.

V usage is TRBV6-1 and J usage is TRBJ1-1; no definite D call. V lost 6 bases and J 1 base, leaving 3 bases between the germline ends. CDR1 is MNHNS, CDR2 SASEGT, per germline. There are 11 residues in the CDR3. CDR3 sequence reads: CASRQNTEAFF. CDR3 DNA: TGTGCCAGCAGGCAGAACACTGAAGCTTTCTTT.

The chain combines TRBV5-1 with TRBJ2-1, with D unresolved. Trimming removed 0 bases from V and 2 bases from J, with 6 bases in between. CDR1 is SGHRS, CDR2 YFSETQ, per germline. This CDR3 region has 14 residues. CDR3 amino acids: CASSLDAAYNEQFF. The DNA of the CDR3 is TGCGCCAGCAGCTTGGATGCAGCCTACAATGAGCAGTTCTTC.

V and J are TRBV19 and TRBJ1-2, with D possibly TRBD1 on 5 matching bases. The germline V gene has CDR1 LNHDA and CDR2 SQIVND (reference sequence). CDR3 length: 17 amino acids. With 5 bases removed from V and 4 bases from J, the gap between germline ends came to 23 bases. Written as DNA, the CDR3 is TGTGCCAGTAGTGACTACCTGGCGGGGCCAGTCCTCTATGGCTACACCTTC. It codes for CASSDYLAGPVLYGYTF.

The CDR3 is CASSLAGNNQPQHF. The CDR3 DNA sequence: TGTGCCAGCAGCTTGGCAGGGAACAATCAGCCCCAGCATTTT. The chain uses TRBV5-6 and TRBJ1-5, with D maybe TRBD1 (5 bases). The germline V and J ends were trimmed by 0 bases and 3 bases, with 7 bases remaining between them. CDR1 is SGHDT, CDR2 YYEEEE, per germline. The CDR3 is 14 residues long. Drawing the rest from reference TRBV5-6 and TRBJ1-5, the complete variable domain is DAGVTQSPTHLIKTRGQQVTLRCSPKSGHDTVSWYQQALGQGPQFIFQYYEEEERQRGNFPDRFSGHQFPNYSSELNVNALLLGDSALYLCASSLAGNNQPQHFGDGTRLSIL.

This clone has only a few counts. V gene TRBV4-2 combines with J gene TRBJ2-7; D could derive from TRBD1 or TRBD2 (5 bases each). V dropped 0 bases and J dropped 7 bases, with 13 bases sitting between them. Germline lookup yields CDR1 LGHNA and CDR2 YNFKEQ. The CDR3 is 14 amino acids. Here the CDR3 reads CASSQDGGPEEQYF. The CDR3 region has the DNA TGTGCCAGCAGCCAAGATGGGGGACCGGAGGAGCAGTACTTC.

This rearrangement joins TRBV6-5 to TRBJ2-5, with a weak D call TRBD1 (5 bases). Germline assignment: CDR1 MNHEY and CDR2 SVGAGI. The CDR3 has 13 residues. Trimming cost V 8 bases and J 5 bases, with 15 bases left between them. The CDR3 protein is CASRQGLWETQYF. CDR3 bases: TGTGCCAGCCGGCAGGGTTTGTGGGAGACCCAGTACTTC.

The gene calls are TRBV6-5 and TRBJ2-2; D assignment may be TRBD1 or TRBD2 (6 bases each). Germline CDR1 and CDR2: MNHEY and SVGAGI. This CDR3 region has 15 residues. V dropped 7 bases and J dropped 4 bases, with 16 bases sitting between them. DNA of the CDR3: TGTGCCAGCACCGGCGGGACATATGGCACCGGGGAGCTGTTTTTT. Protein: CASTGGTYGTGELFF.

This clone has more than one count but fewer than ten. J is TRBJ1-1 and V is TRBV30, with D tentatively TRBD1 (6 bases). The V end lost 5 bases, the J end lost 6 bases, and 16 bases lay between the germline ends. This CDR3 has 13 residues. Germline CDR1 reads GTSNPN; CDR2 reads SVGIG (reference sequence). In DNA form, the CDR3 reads TGTGCCTGGGGGCGATCTGGGGGCGCTGAAGCTTTCTTT. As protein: CAWGRSGGAEAFF. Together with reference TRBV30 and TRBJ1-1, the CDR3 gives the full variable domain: SQTIHQWPATLVQPVGSPLSLECTVEGTSNPNLYWYRQAAGRGLQLLFYSVGIGQISSEVPQNLSASRPQDRQFILSSKKLLLSDSGFYLCAWGRSGGAEAFFGQGTRLTVV.

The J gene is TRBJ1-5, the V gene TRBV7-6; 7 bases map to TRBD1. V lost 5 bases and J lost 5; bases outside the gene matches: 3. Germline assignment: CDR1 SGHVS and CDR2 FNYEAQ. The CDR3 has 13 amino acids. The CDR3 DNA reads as TGTGCCAGCAGCCAGCAGGGGGATCAGCCCCAGCATTTT. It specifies CASSQQGDQPQHF.

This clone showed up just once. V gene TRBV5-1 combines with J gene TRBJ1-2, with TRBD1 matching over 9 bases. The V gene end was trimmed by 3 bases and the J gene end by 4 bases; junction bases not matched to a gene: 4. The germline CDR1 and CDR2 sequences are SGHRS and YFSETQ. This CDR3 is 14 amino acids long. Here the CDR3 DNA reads TGCGCCAGCAGCTCCGGGACAGGGACCTATGGCTACACCTTC. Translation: CASSSGTGTYGYTF.

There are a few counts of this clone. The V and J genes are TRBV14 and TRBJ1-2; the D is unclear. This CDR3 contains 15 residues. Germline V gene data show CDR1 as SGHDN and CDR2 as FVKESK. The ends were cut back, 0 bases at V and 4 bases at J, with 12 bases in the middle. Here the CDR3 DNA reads TGTGCCAGCAGCCAAGACCGGGTCCTTTCCTATGGCTACACCTTC. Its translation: CASSQDRVLSYGYTF.

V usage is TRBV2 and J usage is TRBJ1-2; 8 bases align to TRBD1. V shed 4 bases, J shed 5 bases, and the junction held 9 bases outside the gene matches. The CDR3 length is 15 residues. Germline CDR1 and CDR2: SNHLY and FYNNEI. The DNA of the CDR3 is TGTGCCAGCAGTGCCGGACAGGGTGATTGGTATGGCTACACCTTC. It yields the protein CASSAGQGDWYGYTF. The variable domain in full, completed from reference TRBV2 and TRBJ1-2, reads EPEVTQTPSHQVTQMGQEVILRCVPISNHLYFYWYRQILGQKVEFLVSFYNNEISEKSEIFDDQFSVERPDGSNFTLKIRSTKLEDSAMYFCASSAGQGDWYGYTFGSGTRLTVV.

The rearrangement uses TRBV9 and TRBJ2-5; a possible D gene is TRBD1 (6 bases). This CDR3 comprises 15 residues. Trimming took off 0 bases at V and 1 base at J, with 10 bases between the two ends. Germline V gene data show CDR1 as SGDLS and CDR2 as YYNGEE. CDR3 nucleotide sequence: TGTGCCAGCAGCGTAGGTACAGGGCCCCAAGAGACCCAGTACTTC. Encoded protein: CASSVGTGPQETQYF.

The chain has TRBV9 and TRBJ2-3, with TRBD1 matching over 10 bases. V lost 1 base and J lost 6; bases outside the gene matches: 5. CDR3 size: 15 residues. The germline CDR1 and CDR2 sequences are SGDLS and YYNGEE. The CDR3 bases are TGTGCCAGCAGCGTAAAGACAGGGGGCGAGGATACGCAGTATTTT. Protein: CASSVKTGGEDTQYF. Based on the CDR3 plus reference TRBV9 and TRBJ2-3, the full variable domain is DSGVTQTPKHLITATGQRVTLRCSPRSGDLSVYWYQQSLDQGLQFLIQYYNGEERAKGNILERFSAQQFPDLHSELNLSSLELGDSALYFCASSVKTGGEDTQYFGPGTRLTVL.

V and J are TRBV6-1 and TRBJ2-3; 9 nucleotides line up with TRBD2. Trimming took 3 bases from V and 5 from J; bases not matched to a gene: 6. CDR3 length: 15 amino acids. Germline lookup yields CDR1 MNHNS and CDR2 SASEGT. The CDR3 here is CASSDRRGGKDTQYF. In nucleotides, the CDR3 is TGTGCCAGCAGTGATCGGCGGGGGGGCAAAGATACGCAGTATTTT.

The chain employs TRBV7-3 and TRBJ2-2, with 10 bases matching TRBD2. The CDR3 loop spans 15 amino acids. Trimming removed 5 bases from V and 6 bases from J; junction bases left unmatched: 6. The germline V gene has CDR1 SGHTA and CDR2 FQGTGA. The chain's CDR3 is CASSLSGGAPGELFF. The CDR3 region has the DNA TGTGCCAGCAGCCTCAGCGGGGGGGCCCCCGGGGAGCTGTTTTTT.

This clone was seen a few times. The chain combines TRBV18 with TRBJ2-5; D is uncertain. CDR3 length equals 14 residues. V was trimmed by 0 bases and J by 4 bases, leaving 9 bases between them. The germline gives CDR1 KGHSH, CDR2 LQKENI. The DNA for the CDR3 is TGTGCCAGCTCACCACCCCCGAAGGGAGAGACCCAGTACTTC. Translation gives CASSPPPKGETQYF.

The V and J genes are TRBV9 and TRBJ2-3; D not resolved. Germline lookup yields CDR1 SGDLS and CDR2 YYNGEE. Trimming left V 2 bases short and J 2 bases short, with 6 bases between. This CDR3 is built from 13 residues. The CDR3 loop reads CASSVLDTDTQYF. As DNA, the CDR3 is TGTGCCAGCAGCGTCCTAGACACAGATACGCAGTATTTT.

Written as DNA, the CDR3 is TGTGCCAGCGGCCGAGGGGGACACTACTATGGCTACACCTTC. Amino acid sequence: CASGRGGHYYGYTF. J is TRBJ1-2 and V is TRBV6-1, with D perhaps TRBD1 (6 bases). This CDR3 comprises 14 residues. Trimming took 8 bases from V and 3 from J, leaving 16 bases between them. Per the germline V gene, CDR1 is MNHNS and CDR2 is SASEGT.

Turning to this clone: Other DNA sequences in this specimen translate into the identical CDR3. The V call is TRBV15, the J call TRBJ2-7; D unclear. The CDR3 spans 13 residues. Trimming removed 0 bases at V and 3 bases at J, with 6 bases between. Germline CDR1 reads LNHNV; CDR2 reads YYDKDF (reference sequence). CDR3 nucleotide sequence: TGTGCCACCAGCAGAGATCTCGGCTACGAGCAGTACTTC. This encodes CATSRDLGYEQYF. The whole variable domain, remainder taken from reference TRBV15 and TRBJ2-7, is DAMVIQNPRYQVTQFGKPVTLSCSQTLNHNVMYWYQQKSSQAPKLLFHYYDKDFNNEADTPDNFQSRRPNTSFCFLDIRSPGLGDTAMYLCATSRDLGYEQYFGPGTRLTVT.

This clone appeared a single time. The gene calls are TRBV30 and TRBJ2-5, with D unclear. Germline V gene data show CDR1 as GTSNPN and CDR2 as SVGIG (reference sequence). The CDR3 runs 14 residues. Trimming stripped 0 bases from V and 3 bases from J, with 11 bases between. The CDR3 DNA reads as TGTGCCTGGAGTGTAGGTTACCGGGAAGAGACCCAGTACTTC. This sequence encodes CAWSVGYREETQYF.

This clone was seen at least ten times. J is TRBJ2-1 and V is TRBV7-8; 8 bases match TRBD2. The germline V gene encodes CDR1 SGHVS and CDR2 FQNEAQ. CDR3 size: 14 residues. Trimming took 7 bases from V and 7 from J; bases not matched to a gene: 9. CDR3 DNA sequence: TGTGCCAGCAACACGGGAGGGCCAGGGAATGAGCAGTTCTTC. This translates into CASNTGGPGNEQFF.

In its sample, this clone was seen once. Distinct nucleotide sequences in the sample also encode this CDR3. The CDR3 spells CAISEVSSYEQYF. The CDR3 DNA sequence: TGTGCCATCAGTGAGGTCTCTTCCTACGAGCAGTACTTC. This chain links TRBV10-3 with TRBJ2-7; no definite D call. Trimming took off 2 bases at V and 1 base at J, with 6 bases between the two ends. The CDR3 has 13 amino acids. Germline loops: CDR1 ENHRY, CDR2 SYGVKD.

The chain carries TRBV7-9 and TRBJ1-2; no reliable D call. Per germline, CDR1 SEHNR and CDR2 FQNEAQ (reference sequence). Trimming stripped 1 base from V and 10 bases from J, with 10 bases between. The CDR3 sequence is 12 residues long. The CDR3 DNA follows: TGTGCCAGCAGCTTAGACCGGGGATTCTACACCTTC. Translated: CASSLDRGFYTF.

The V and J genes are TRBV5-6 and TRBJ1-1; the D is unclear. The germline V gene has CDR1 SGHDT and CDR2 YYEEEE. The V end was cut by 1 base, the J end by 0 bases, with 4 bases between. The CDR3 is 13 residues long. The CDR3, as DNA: TGTGCCAGCAGCTTGTGGCTGAACACTGAAGCTTTCTTT. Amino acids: CASSLWLNTEAFF.

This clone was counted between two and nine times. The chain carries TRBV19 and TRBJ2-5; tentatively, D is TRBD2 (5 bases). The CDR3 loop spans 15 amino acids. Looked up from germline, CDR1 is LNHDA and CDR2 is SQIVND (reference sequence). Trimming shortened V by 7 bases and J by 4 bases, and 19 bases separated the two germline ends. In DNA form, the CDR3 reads TGTGCCAGTACCTCCTCGCAGGCGGGCACAGAGACCCAGTACTTC. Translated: CASTSSQAGTETQYF.

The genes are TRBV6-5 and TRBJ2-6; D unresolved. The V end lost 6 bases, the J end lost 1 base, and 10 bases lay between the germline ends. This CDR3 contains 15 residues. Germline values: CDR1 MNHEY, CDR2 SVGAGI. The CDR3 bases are TGTGCCAGCAGACCCACGGAATCTGGGGCCAACGTCCTGACTTTC. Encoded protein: CASRPTESGANVLTF.